This T cell receptor (beta chain) derives from a study of T-cell reconstitution after alpha-beta-depleted transplantation in children. This clonotype was seen at least ten times. Preparation of the TCRbeta library was carried out with unique molecular identifiers. MiXCR, run by TCRdb on the PCR reads, gives a single entry per CDR3 protein. The repertoire holds some 490,000 distinct CDR3 sequences, with around 13% as singletons. Germline CDR1 reads LNHNV; CDR2 reads YYDKDF (reference sequence). The CDR3 loop spans 14 amino acids. The V gene lost 4 bases and the J gene lost 6 bases, with 14 bases spanning the gap.

The specimen was PBMCs from the stem cell graft donor, collected from the stem cell graft. This sequence was found in a human donor who donated a stem cell graft to a child with combined immunodeficiency. The chain carries TRBV15 and TRBJ2-3; tentatively, D is TRBD1 or TRBD2 (6 bases each). The CDR3 is CATSTLTGGDTQYF. The CDR3 DNA sequence: TGTGCCACCAGCACTTTGACAGGAGGGGATACGCAGTATTTT.